This TCR beta chain was captured in a study of beta chain features in type 1 diabetes. About this clone itself: Its antigen is still unknown.

The study's findings and limits: When VDJ junctions were examined, type 1 diabetes patients showed fewer insertions and more deletions. When Type 1 diabetes patients were examined, their TCRB CDR3s proved moderately but significantly shorter in all four CD4+ subsets.

Purities in excess of 98% were seen in all sorted populations. The entirety of the isolated RNA underwent reverse transcription, so expressed TCRB transcripts were sequenced. Generated by immunoSEQ multiplex PCR, the TCRdb table keeps only in-frame clones and is missing some. The data hold around 500,000 clones, with approximately 28% observed a single time. The CDR3 covers 15 residues. V shed 4 bases and J shed 0 bases, with 12 bases lying between them. The germline CDR1 and CDR2 sequences are SGHNT and YYREEE (reference sequence). Sequencing was performed on naive CD4+ T cells from blood. The receptor was derived from a man aged 18 to 30 in good health. This chain joins TRBV5-4 and TRBJ2-3; no reliable D call. The CDR3 nucleotides are TGTGCCAGCAGCGGGCCAGGCGATAGCACAGATACGCAGTATTTT. Its protein is CASSGPGDSTDTQYF.